Listed below are T cell receptor beta chains from one sample, sequenced in a study of T cells in Graves' hyperthyroidism and ophthalmopathy. Each CDR3 protein gets one entry after TCRdb re-called the multiplex PCR reads with MiXCR. Here the sample spans 450,000 to 600,000 distinct CDR3 sequences, approximately 14% being singletons. The sequencing input was blood. These receptors originate from a woman between 40 and 50 years old with Graves' hyperthyroidism. Both conserved end residues are trimmed from each CDR3.

CDR3 protein: ASSYEANTEAF
J gene: TRBJ1-1
V gene: TRBV6-6

CDR3 protein: ATSREIPQLQETQY
J gene: TRBJ2-5
V gene: TRBV15

CDR3 protein: ASRRRDRYEQY
J gene: TRBJ2-7
V gene: TRBV28

CDR3 protein: ASSLTDFLASGAKNIQY
J gene: TRBJ2-4
V gene: TRBV7-3

CDR3 protein: ASSQDPGHEQF
J gene: TRBJ2-1
V gene: TRBV4-3

CDR3 protein: ATSDSDRTSNQPQH
J gene: TRBJ1-5
V gene: TRBV24-1

CDR3 protein: ASSSTGLAGADTQY
J gene: TRBJ2-3
V gene: TRBV5-6

CDR3 protein: ASSPGQPMSSYNSPLH
J gene: TRBJ1-6
V gene: TRBV5-4

CDR3 protein: ASSHSKAGGSYEQY
J gene: TRBJ2-7
V gene: TRBV12-3/TRBV12-4

CDR3 protein: ASSKSWGGQLVDTQY
J gene: TRBJ2-3
V gene: TRBV6-1

CDR3 protein: SLAGGAGTDTQY
J gene: TRBJ2-3
V gene: TRBV20-1

CDR3 protein: ASSLAGTRVGGNYGYT
J gene: TRBJ1-2
V gene: TRBV5-4

CDR3 protein: ASNPTPGTGQNQPQH
J gene: TRBJ1-5
V gene: TRBV4-1

CDR3 protein: ASSSGQGDSPLH
J gene: TRBJ1-6
V gene: TRBV5-1

CDR3 protein: ASSTSWAGEFSEQY
J gene: TRBJ2-7
V gene: TRBV7-6

CDR3 protein: ASSLGSGRPSGANVLT
J gene: TRBJ2-6
V gene: TRBV12-3/TRBV12-4

CDR3 protein: ASSEPREVNSPLH
J gene: TRBJ1-6
V gene: TRBV6-1

CDR3 protein: ASSEATGVGYGYT
J gene: TRBJ1-2
V gene: TRBV2

CDR3 protein: ASSFGGSDEQF
J gene: TRBJ2-1
V gene: TRBV7-9

CDR3 protein: ASRDPADPQQH
J gene: TRBJ1-5
V gene: TRBV6-2/TRBV6-3

CDR3 protein: ASSGGEGAWDYGYT
J gene: TRBJ1-2
V gene: TRBV2

CDR3 protein: ASSVTGTSGIHEQF
J gene: TRBJ2-1
V gene: TRBV7-6

CDR3 protein: ASSRLGYEQY
J gene: TRBJ2-7
V gene: TRBV12-3/TRBV12-4

CDR3 protein: ASSYSKYAYEQY
J gene: TRBJ2-7
V gene: TRBV6-6

CDR3 protein: ASSQVQGGLYEQY
J gene: TRBJ2-7
V gene: TRBV4-1

CDR3 protein: AWSKMGAEWRYEQY
J gene: TRBJ2-7
V gene: TRBV30

CDR3 protein: ASSEAFSGTFYDEQF
J gene: TRBJ2-1
V gene: TRBV6-1

CDR3 protein: ASSQDGQGVSSGNTIY
J gene: TRBJ1-3
V gene: TRBV4-1

CDR3 protein: ASSPPTEEQF
J gene: TRBJ2-1
V gene: TRBV3-1

CDR3 protein: ASSFWGTSDTQY
J gene: TRBJ2-3
V gene: TRBV27

CDR3 protein: ASSVGGGIGETQY
J gene: TRBJ2-5
V gene: TRBV9

CDR3 protein: ASSTLGNEQF
J gene: TRBJ2-1
V gene: TRBV11-2

CDR3 protein: ASSRQNSGNQPQH
J gene: TRBJ1-5
V gene: TRBV18

CDR3 protein: ASSLTGVYLYEQY
J gene: TRBJ2-7
V gene: TRBV27

CDR3 protein: ASSWGGGQGAF
J gene: TRBJ1-1
V gene: TRBV12-3/TRBV12-4

CDR3 protein: ASSQGEGDEQY
J gene: TRBJ2-7
V gene: TRBV3-1

CDR3 protein: ASSLKGYGYT
J gene: TRBJ1-2
V gene: TRBV28

CDR3 protein: ASSAPGQGAYEQY
J gene: TRBJ2-7
V gene: TRBV27

CDR3 protein: ASSGAGPFGGTDTQY
J gene: TRBJ2-3
V gene: TRBV9

CDR3 protein: ASSRLGGTDSQY
J gene: TRBJ2-3
V gene: TRBV4-1

CDR3 protein: SARDGYSNQPQH
J gene: TRBJ1-5
V gene: TRBV20-1

CDR3 protein: ASSRGAGGPYEQY
J gene: TRBJ2-7
V gene: TRBV5-1

CDR3 protein: ASSIDRDTVSGANVLT
J gene: TRBJ2-6
V gene: TRBV19

CDR3 protein: ASSELAGVYGELF
J gene: TRBJ2-2
V gene: TRBV10-1

CDR3 protein: ASSHILGLAGKNEQF
J gene: TRBJ2-1
V gene: TRBV13

CDR3 protein: ATGRSSETQY
J gene: TRBJ2-5
V gene: TRBV2

CDR3 protein: ASSPGQGRNTDTQY
J gene: TRBJ2-3
V gene: TRBV6-1

CDR3 protein: ASSYSIGLNTEAF
J gene: TRBJ1-1
V gene: TRBV6-5

CDR3 protein: ASSRINYEQY
J gene: TRBJ2-7
V gene: TRBV14

CDR3 protein: ASSQDYLGKNIQY
J gene: TRBJ2-4
V gene: TRBV3-1

CDR3 protein: ASSQLGAGNTIY
J gene: TRBJ1-3
V gene: TRBV3-1

CDR3 protein: SARLAGNYEQY
J gene: TRBJ2-7
V gene: TRBV20-1

CDR3 protein: ASSGSGHNEQF
J gene: TRBJ2-1
V gene: TRBV2

CDR3 protein: ASSAKTSNEQF
J gene: TRBJ2-1
V gene: TRBV7-8

CDR3 protein: ASSGGVDNYGYT
J gene: TRBJ1-2
V gene: TRBV12-3/TRBV12-4

CDR3 protein: ATSDSPGQAGGKYNEQF
J gene: TRBJ2-1
V gene: TRBV24-1

CDR3 protein: ASSVDPGNYEQY
J gene: TRBJ2-7
V gene: TRBV9

CDR3 protein: ASSLLASGKHPSTDTQY
J gene: TRBJ2-3
V gene: TRBV27

CDR3 protein: ASSTGQGYSGANVLT
J gene: TRBJ2-6
V gene: TRBV5-1